The 24 T cell receptor beta chains reported below all come from one sample, sequenced in a study of blood T cell repertoires in COVID-19. Repertoires were generated with immunoSEQ multiplex PCR, while TCRdb's copy carries only in-frame clones and drops some. The profile shows 200,000 to 300,000 clones, approximately 84% of them singletons. Sequencing used peripheral blood. The receptor source for this set is a man aged 45-60 years with acute or convalescent COVID-19.

This chain links TRBV7-2 with TRBJ1-4; possible D gene TRBD1, 5 bases. Trimming cost V 1 base and J 0 bases, with 15 bases left between them. This CDR3 is 18 amino acids long. Germline V gene lookup returns CDR1 SGHTA and CDR2 FQGNSA. The CDR3 DNA reads TGTGCCAGCAGCTTAGTGGGGCAGGGAAGATCAACTAATGAAAAACTGTTTTTT. It yields the protein CASSLVGQGRSTNEKLFF. Variable domain in full (rest from reference TRBV7-2 and TRBJ1-4): GAGVSQSPSNKVTEKGKDVELRCDPISGHTALYWYRQSLGQGLEFLIYFQGNSAPDKSGLPSDRFSAERTGGSVSTLTIQRTQQEDSAVYLCASSLVGQGRSTNEKLFFGSGTQLSVL.

This clone was seen only once. This chain connects TRBV5-1 to TRBJ1-6, with D perhaps TRBD1 (6 bases). Trimming removed 4 bases from V and 5 bases from J, with 16 bases in between. Germline assignment: CDR1 SGHRS and CDR2 YFSETQ. The CDR3 runs 16 residues. DNA of the CDR3: TGCGCCAGCAGCCTGGAGACAGGCCAGCATAATTCACCCCTCCACTTT. Its protein is CASSLETGQHNSPLHF.

The genes are TRBV5-1 and TRBJ1-2; D is possibly TRBD1 (6 bases). From germline, CDR1 is SGHRS and CDR2 YFSETQ. The CDR3 sequence is 14 residues long. Trimming cost V 4 bases and J 4 bases, with 14 bases left between them. CDR3 sequence reads: CASSAGDKIYGYTF. The CDR3 bases are TGCGCCAGCAGCGCCGGGGACAAGATCTATGGCTACACCTTC.

V and J are TRBV18 and TRBJ1-2; 9 bases match TRBD1. The CDR3 spans 15 residues. V lost 2 bases to trimming and J lost 0 bases; unmatched junction nucleotides: 1. The germline V gene has CDR1 KGHSH and CDR2 LQKENI. The CDR3, as DNA: TGTGCCAGCTCACCAGGGACAGGGCCTAACTATGGCTACACCTTC. It yields the protein CASSPGTGPNYGYTF.

The V gene is TRBV27, the J gene TRBJ2-1, with D perhaps TRBD2 (5 bases). V was trimmed by 7 bases and J by 5 bases, leaving 12 bases between them. Germline-derived CDR1 and CDR2 are MNHEY and SMNVEV (reference sequence). This CDR3 has 13 amino acids. The DNA for the CDR3 is TGTGCCAGCACCAAGCTAGCTAACAATGAGCAGTTCTTC. Its translation is CASTKLANNEQFF.

The genes are TRBV7-9 and TRBJ1-4; D may be TRBD1 (5 bases). Germline CDR1 and CDR2: SEHNR and FQNEAQ (reference sequence). The CDR3 is 16 amino acids. With 5 bases removed from V and 1 base from J, the gap between germline ends came to 14 bases. CDR3 sequence: CASSPPGRITNEKLFF. The CDR3 DNA is TGTGCCAGCAGCCCCCCAGGGAGGATAACTAATGAAAAACTGTTTTTT.

The chain recombines TRBV5-1 with TRBJ1-4; D is possibly TRBD1 (5 bases). The CDR3 is made up of 15 amino acids. CDR1 SGHRS and CDR2 YFSETQ come from the germline V gene. The V end lost 4 bases, the J end lost 7 bases, and 17 bases lay between the germline ends. The CDR3, as DNA: TGCGCCAGCAGCCCGTGGGACTCCGGCACTGAAAAACTGTTTTTT. It is translated as CASSPWDSGTEKLFF. Complete variable domain (other parts from reference TRBV5-1 and TRBJ1-4): KAGVTQTPRYLIKTRGQQVTLSCSPISGHRSVSWYQQTPGQGLQFLFEYFSETQRNKGNFPGRFSGRQFSNSRSEMNVSTLELGDSALYLCASSPWDSGTEKLFFGSGTQLSVL.

This clone appeared many times. The chain is built from TRBV2 and TRBJ1-5; maybe TRBD1 (5 bases). Trimming pared 3 bases from V and 0 bases from J, leaving 12 bases between. Germline values: CDR1 SNHLY, CDR2 FYNNEI. The CDR3 totals 16 residues. The CDR3 nucleotides are TGTGCCAGCAGTGATCTGGACATGAATAGCAATCAGCCCCAGCATTTT. Translation: CASSDLDMNSNQPQHF.

The chain recombines TRBV6-5 with TRBJ1-5, with TRBD1 as a possible D gene (5 bases). This CDR3 spans 13 amino acids. Trimming stripped 6 bases from V and 7 bases from J, with 13 bases between. Germline CDR1 reads MNHEY; CDR2 reads SVGAGI. The CDR3: CASSPPGGQPQHF. For the CDR3, the DNA is TGTGCCAGCAGCCCCCCGGGGGGGCAGCCCCAGCATTTT.

CDR3 sequence (DNA): TGCGCCAGCAGCTCCAGACAGGGTTCCTACAATGAGCAGTTCTTC. As protein: CASSSRQGSYNEQFF. The genes are TRBV5-1 and TRBJ2-1; TRBD1 matches 7 bases. The ends lost 3 bases at V and 1 base at J; junction bases unmatched: 4. Looked up from germline, CDR1 is SGHRS and CDR2 is YFSETQ. The CDR3 is 15 amino acids.

The V and J genes are TRBV15 and TRBJ1-5; perhaps TRBD1 as D (5 bases). Germline loops: CDR1 LNHNV, CDR2 YYDKDF (reference sequence). The CDR3 is 16 amino acids. Between the trimmed V and J ends, which lost 0 bases and 7 bases, there was a span of 16 bases. The CDR3 loop reads CATSRDKGQEGQPQHF. CDR3 coding DNA: TGTGCCACCAGCAGAGATAAGGGGCAGGAAGGGCAGCCCCAGCATTTT.

The J gene is TRBJ2-1, the V gene TRBV5-1, with 9 bases aligning to TRBD2. V shed 1 base and J 8 bases; nucleotides not matched to a gene: 7. This CDR3 comprises 15 residues. Looked up from germline, CDR1 is SGHRS and CDR2 is YFSETQ. The CDR3 loop reads CASSLSGLAKDEQFF. CDR3 nucleotides: TGCGCCAGCAGCTTGTCAGGACTAGCGAAGGATGAGCAGTTCTTC.

The chain joins TRBV24-1 to TRBJ2-7; 13 positions match TRBD2. The J segment lost 7 bases and the V segment lost 3 bases, leaving 17 bases of the junction unmatched. The CDR3 consists of 19 residues. Looked up from germline, CDR1 is KGHDR and CDR2 is SFDVKD. This CDR3 reads CATSDVQGPGLAGKGEQYF. Written as DNA, the CDR3 is TGTGCCACCAGTGATGTGCAGGGACCGGGACTAGCGGGAAAAGGAGAGCAGTACTTC.

This clone has only a few counts. The J gene is TRBJ1-2, the V gene TRBV4-1; D is possibly TRBD1 (5 bases). The V end lost 1 base, the J end lost 2 bases, and 26 bases lay between the germline ends. Germline V gene sequence: CDR1 MGHRA, CDR2 YSYEKL. This CDR3 contains 20 residues. This chain's CDR3 is CASSQVSPGTGGIRNYGYTF. As DNA, the CDR3 is TGCGCCAGCAGCCAAGTCTCACCTGGTACGGGGGGTATACGAAACTATGGCTACACCTTC.

In this sample, this clone turned up once. The chain joins TRBV10-1 to TRBJ2-7, with 10 bases lining up with TRBD1. This CDR3 region has 15 residues. Germline V gene sequence: CDR1 WNHNN, CDR2 SYGVQD (reference sequence). V lost 6 bases to trimming and J lost 6 bases; unmatched junction nucleotides: 11. The CDR3 nucleotides are TGCGCCAGCAGCAACCCCGGGACAGGGGTCGGCGAGCAGTACTTC. Translated: CASSNPGTGVGEQYF.

J is TRBJ1-6 and V is TRBV7-9; the match to TRBD1 covers 9 bases. V lost 5 bases, J lost 7 bases, and 6 bases stayed unmatched. The CDR3 length is 15 residues. From germline, CDR1 is SEHNR and CDR2 FQNEAQ (reference sequence). The CDR3 coding sequence is TGTGCCAGCAGCCCGCTGGGACAGGGCAATTCACCCCTCCACTTT. It yields the protein CASSPLGQGNSPLHF.

The chain has TRBV3-1 (or the pseudogene TRBV3-2) and TRBJ2-5; D may be TRBD2 (6 bases). Trimming left V 0 bases short and J 6 bases short, with 8 bases between. In germline, CDR1 is LGHDT, CDR2 YNNKEL (reference sequence). The CDR3 spans 13 residues. The CDR3, as DNA: TGTGCCAGCAGCCAAGAAGGAGGGCAGACCCAGTACTTC. It specifies CASSQEGGQTQYF.

The chain joins TRBV28 to TRBJ1-2; no clear D. Germline CDR1 MDHEN, CDR2 SYDVKM. There are 12 residues in the CDR3. V lost 7 bases to trimming and J lost 4 bases, with 10 bases between them. CDR3 nucleotides: TGTGCCAGCAAATTACAGACCTATGGCTACACCTTC. It encodes CASKLQTYGYTF.

The chain recombines TRBV27 with TRBJ2-1, with D possibly being TRBD2 (6 bases). Germline V gene lookup returns CDR1 MNHEY and CDR2 SMNVEV (reference sequence). V was trimmed by 6 bases and J by 4 bases, leaving 16 bases between them. This CDR3 contains 15 residues. CDR3 DNA sequence: TGTGCCAGCAGGCGAACAGCGGGCCTATACAATGAGCAGTTCTTC. It is translated as CASRRTAGLYNEQFF.

This clone was seen more than once but under ten times. The sample contains more than one DNA sequence encoding this CDR3. The genes are TRBV10-3 and TRBJ2-7; a weak D match, TRBD1 (5 bases). Germline V lookup: CDR1 ENHRY, CDR2 SYGVKD. The CDR3 runs to 11 residues. V shed 4 bases and J shed 4 bases, with 5 bases lying between them. This chain's CDR3 is CAISGQYEQYF. CDR3 nucleotides: TGTGCCATCAGTGGACAGTACGAGCAGTACTTC.

The CDR3 bases are TGTGCCAGCAGCGTCACAGGGGGCAGCGATGGCTACACCTTC. It encodes CASSVTGGSDGYTF. The chain recombines TRBV9 with TRBJ1-2; 9 bases match TRBD1. This CDR3 is built from 14 residues. Losses at the gene ends were 2 bases for V and 6 bases for J; bases not matched to a gene: 5. Germline V gene lookup returns CDR1 SGDLS and CDR2 YYNGEE. Full variable domain (rest looked up from reference TRBV9 and TRBJ1-2): DSGVTQTPKHLITATGQRVTLRCSPRSGDLSVYWYQQSLDQGLQFLIQYYNGEERAKGNILERFSAQQFPDLHSELNLSSLELGDSALYFCASSVTGGSDGYTFGSGTRLTVV.

The V and J genes are TRBV7-6 and TRBJ2-7, with 9 bases aligning to TRBD1. CDR1 SGHVS and CDR2 FNYEAQ come from the germline V gene. Trimming cost V 1 base and J 3 bases; bases outside gene matches: 4. CDR3 length equals 15 residues. The CDR3 nucleotides read TGTGCCAGCAGCTTAGAGACAGGGGGACTCTACGAGCAGTACTTC. Translating gives CASSLETGGLYEQYF.

The chain uses TRBV5-6 and TRBJ1-4, with D perhaps matching TRBD1 (5 bases). Germline CDR1 and CDR2: SGHDT and YYEEEE. The CDR3 extends over 12 amino acids. With 0 bases removed from V and 14 bases from J, the gap between germline ends came to 11 bases. The CDR3 sequence: CASSLAGAVLFF. The CDR3 DNA is TGTGCCAGCAGCTTGGCTGGGGCAGTGCTGTTTTTT.

The sample holds one count of this clone. The CDR3 spells CASSAEGSYNEQFF. The CDR3 DNA reads as TGTGCCAGCAGTGCGGAGGGATCCTACAATGAGCAGTTCTTC. The V call is TRBV2, the J call TRBJ2-1, with D perhaps TRBD2 (6 bases). The CDR3 has 14 amino acids. Trimming took 4 bases from V and 1 from J, leaving 8 bases between them. Germline V gene lookup returns CDR1 SNHLY and CDR2 FYNNEI.